These 18 T cell receptor beta chains were all obtained from the same sample, sequenced in a study of CD8+CD57+ T cells in acquired aplastic anemia. Genomic DNA acted as the template from which TCR beta VDJ combination and CDR3 sequence profiling were carried out. TCRdb re-called the reads with MiXCR, one entry per CDR3 protein. The top ten clones hold about 82% of a sample with 80,000 or so distinct CDR3 sequences, just over 70% of them seen once. Patients chosen for sequencing had shown CD8+CD57+ cell expansion by flow cytometry. Input material: sorted CD4+, CD8+, or CD8+CD57+ T cells (not recorded which) from PBMCs. All receptors derive from a human donor with aplastic anemia.

This chain links TRBV6-2 or TRBV6-3 with TRBJ2-7; 9 nucleotides line up with TRBD1. The CDR3 spans 17 residues. Trimming cost V 2 bases and J 5 bases; bases outside gene matches: 13. Germline V gene data show CDR1 as MNHEY and CDR2 as SVGEGT. The CDR3 loop reads CASSYEVMAGQGNEQYF. CDR3 nucleotide sequence: TGTGCCAGCAGTTACGAGGTAATGGCGGGACAGGGCAACGAGCAGTACTTC.

This clonotype occurred a few times. A junction end diverges from the germline sequence, so it may reflect a read error. The chain employs TRBV10-3 and TRBJ2-7; no clear D. Germline assignment: CDR1 ENHRY and CDR2 SYGVKD. The CDR3 loop spans 14 amino acids. For the CDR3, the DNA is TGTGCCAGCAGTCCCCTGACCTACACCTACGAGCAGTACTTC. Translation gives CASSPLTYTYEQYF.

Here the CDR3 DNA reads TGTGCCAGCAGCCTCGGGACAGGTTGGGCTGGCGAGCAGTACTTC. Residues: CASSLGTGWAGEQYF. The chain joins TRBV7-6 to TRBJ2-7; 8 bases fit TRBD1. The CDR3 contains 15 residues. Germline CDR1 SGHVS, CDR2 FNYEAQ. The V and J ends lost 5 bases and 6 bases, in that order; junction bases with no gene match: 12.

J is TRBJ1-5 and V is TRBV6-2 or TRBV6-3; D call uncertain. The V end lost 2 bases, the J end lost 3 bases, and 5 bases lay between the germline ends. This CDR3 has 13 amino acids. Germline V gene lookup returns CDR1 MNHEY and CDR2 SVGEGT. The CDR3 spells CASSYDNNQPQHF. CDR3 DNA: TGTGCCAGCAGTTACGACAACAATCAGCCCCAGCATTTT.

The chain combines TRBV10-3 with TRBJ2-1; D gene uncertain. Trimming shortened V by 3 bases and J by 8 bases, and 5 bases separated the two germline ends. CDR1 and CDR2 from the germline V gene are ENHRY and SYGVKD. The CDR3 has 11 amino acids. CDR3 region: CAISDMDEQFF. The DNA for the CDR3 is TGTGCCATCAGTGATATGGATGAGCAGTTCTTC.

The chain employs TRBV7-6 and TRBJ2-5; D gene unclear. The CDR3 totals 13 residues. V lost 1 base to trimming and J lost 4 bases, with 7 bases between them. Germline V gives CDR1 SGHVS, CDR2 FNYEAQ. This CDR3 is CASSLDARETQYF. CDR3 DNA: TGTGCCAGCAGCTTAGATGCCCGAGAGACCCAGTACTTC.

This chain links TRBV24-1 with TRBJ2-2; 7 bases agree with TRBD1. The CDR3 has 17 amino acids. J was trimmed by 7 bases and V by 2 bases; bases with no gene match: 12. CDR1 and CDR2 (germline): KGHDR, SFDVKD. The CDR3 bases are TGTGCCACCAGTGATTCCCCCGGGACAGTTGACGACGGGGAGCTGTTTTTT. It encodes CATSDSPGTVDDGELFF.

The V call is TRBV2, the J call TRBJ2-7; D might be TRBD2 (6 bases). V lost 3 bases, J lost 2 bases, and 11 bases lay in between. The CDR3 has 14 residues. CDR1 and CDR2 (germline): SNHLY, FYNNEI. The CDR3 spells CASSEGGGTYEQYF. DNA of the CDR3: TGTGCCAGCAGTGAGGGAGGAGGAACCTACGAGCAGTACTTC.

This clonotype was observed a single time. This sequence joins TRBV7-2 and TRBJ2-5, with D unresolved. The CDR3 consists of 11 residues. Germline CDR1 reads SGHTA; CDR2 reads FQGNSA. Between the trimmed V and J ends, which lost 1 base and 7 bases, there was a span of 4 bases. CDR3 bases: TGTGCCAGCAGCTTAGGATGGACCCAGTACTTC. The encoded protein is CASSLGWTQYF.

J is TRBJ2-5 and V is TRBV9, with D unclear. Per the germline V gene, CDR1 is SGDLS and CDR2 is YYNGEE. The CDR3 spans 12 residues. The V gene lost 5 bases and the J gene lost 2 bases, with 7 bases spanning the gap. The CDR3 protein is CASSREQETQYF. The DNA for the CDR3 is TGTGCCAGCAGTCGCGAGCAAGAGACCCAGTACTTC.

V usage is TRBV9 and J usage is TRBJ1-6; 7 nucleotides agree with TRBD1. Germline CDR1 is SGDLS and CDR2 is YYNGEE. V lost 0 bases and J lost 9; bases outside the gene matches: 3. There are 14 residues in the CDR3. The CDR3, as DNA: TGTGCCAGCAGCGTAGGAGGGGGCCGTTCACCCCTCCACTTT. Amino acid sequence: CASSVGGGRSPLHF.

The chain employs TRBV19 and TRBJ2-3, with TRBD2 identical over 8 bases. Germline CDR1 reads LNHDA; CDR2 reads SQIVND (reference sequence). The CDR3 is 13 residues long. The V and J ends lost 7 bases and 5 bases, in that order; junction bases with no gene match: 5. The CDR3 here is CASTRLAGDTQYF. For the CDR3, the DNA is TGTGCCAGTACGAGGCTAGCGGGAGATACGCAGTATTTT. The complete variable domain, with remaining parts taken from reference TRBV19 and TRBJ2-3, reads DGGITQSPKYLFRKEGQNVTLSCEQNLNHDAMYWYRQDPGQGLRLIYYSQIVNDFQKGDIAEGYSVSREKKESFPLTVTSAQKNPTAFYLCASTRLAGDTQYFGPGTRLTVL.

This clonotype was recorded a few times. The chain couples TRBV15 to TRBJ2-5; the match to TRBD1 covers 7 bases. From germline, CDR1 is LNHNV and CDR2 YYDKDF (reference sequence). Unmatched junction bases numbered 10, after V lost 1 base and J lost 5 bases. The CDR3 is 16 amino acids. In DNA, the CDR3 is TGTGCCACCAGCAGAGGAGGGACAGTCGGCGGCGAGACCCAGTACTTC. Encoded protein: CATSRGGTVGGETQYF. Full variable domain (outside the CDR3, taken from reference TRBV15 and TRBJ2-5): DAMVIQNPRYQVTQFGKPVTLSCSQTLNHNVMYWYQQKSSQAPKLLFHYYDKDFNNEADTPDNFQSRRPNTSFCFLDIRSPGLGDTAMYLCATSRGGTVGGETQYFGPGTRLLVL.

The chain links TRBV11-2 to TRBJ2-7, with D possibly matching TRBD1 (5 bases). This CDR3 comprises 15 residues. CDR1 and CDR2 from the germline V gene are SGHAT and FQNNGV. Trimming removed 0 bases at V and 6 bases at J, with 15 bases between. In DNA, the CDR3 is TGTGCCAGCAGCTTAGACGGCAGGGTGGGCAGCGAGCAGTACTTC. It yields the protein CASSLDGRVGSEQYF. Filled out from reference TRBV11-2 and TRBJ2-7, the complete variable domain reads EAGVAQSPRYKIIEKRQSVAFWCNPISGHATLYWYQQILGQGPKLLIQFQNNGVVDDSQLPKDRFSAERLKGVDSTLKIQPAKLEDSAVYLCASSLDGRVGSEQYFGPGTRLTVT.

J is TRBJ1-6 and V is TRBV19; TRBD1 agrees at 7 bases. This CDR3 has 15 amino acids. The V gene's germline CDR1 is LNHDA and CDR2 SQIVND (reference sequence). The V gene end was trimmed by 3 bases and the J gene end by 7 bases; junction bases not matched to a gene: 6. The CDR3: CASSIPRQGNSPLHF. The CDR3 DNA follows: TGTGCCAGTAGTATTCCCAGACAGGGAAATTCACCCCTCCACTTT.

This clonotype was detected only a few times. The rearrangement links TRBV7-2 to TRBJ2-7; no reliable D call. This CDR3 has 12 residues. V lost 2 bases and J 4 bases, leaving 6 bases between the germline ends. CDR1 is SGHTA and CDR2 is FQGNSA in the germline V gene. As DNA, the CDR3 is TGTGCCAGCAGCTTATTGGGGTACGAGCAGTACTTC. Amino acid sequence: CASSLLGYEQYF.

The rearrangement uses TRBV2 and TRBJ2-1; D is possibly TRBD1 (6 bases). Germline V gene data show CDR1 as SNHLY and CDR2 as FYNNEI. V was pared by 1 base and J by 9 bases, with 10 bases between. The CDR3 sequence is 13 residues long. The CDR3 loop reads CASSEDREFEQFF. The CDR3 DNA is TGTGCCAGCAGTGAAGACAGGGAATTTGAGCAGTTCTTC.

The V call is TRBV24-1, the J call TRBJ2-6; no clear D. The V gene's germline CDR1 is KGHDR and CDR2 SFDVKD. This CDR3 is built from 15 residues. With 6 bases removed from V and 4 bases from J, the gap between germline ends came to 12 bases. CDR3 sequence: CATSWSGSGANVLTF. The CDR3 nucleotides are TGTGCCACCAGTTGGTCCGGGTCCGGGGCCAACGTCCTGACTTTC.